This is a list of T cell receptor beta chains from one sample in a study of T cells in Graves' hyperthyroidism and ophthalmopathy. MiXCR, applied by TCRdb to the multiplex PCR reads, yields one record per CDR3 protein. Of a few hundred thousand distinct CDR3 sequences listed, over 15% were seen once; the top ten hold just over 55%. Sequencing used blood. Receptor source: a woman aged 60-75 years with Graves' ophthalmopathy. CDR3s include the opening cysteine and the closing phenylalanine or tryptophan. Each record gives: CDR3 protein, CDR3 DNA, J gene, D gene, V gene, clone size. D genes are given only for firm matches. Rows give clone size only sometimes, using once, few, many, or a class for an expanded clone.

CATSDSSPRTSGRFGEQFF | TGTGCCACCAGTGATTCTTCACCCCGGACTAGCGGGAGATTCGGTGAGCAGTTCTTC | TRBJ2-1 | TRBD2 | TRBV24-1 | many
CASSYTVSGRRANEQFF | TGTGCCAGCAGTTACACTGTTAGCGGGAGGAGAGCCAATGAGCAGTTCTTC | TRBJ2-1 | TRBD2 | TRBV6-2/TRBV6-3 | many
CASSGLGQNTEAFF | TGTGCCAGCAGTGGGTTGGGACAGAACACTGAAGCTTTCTTT | TRBJ1-1 | NA | TRBV2 | many
CSASMASNTEAFF | TGCAGTGCTAGTATGGCGTCAAACACTGAAGCTTTCTTT | TRBJ1-1 | NA | TRBV20-1 | many
CASSPSSYNEQFF | TGTGCCAGCAGCCCGAGCTCCTACAATGAGCAGTTCTTC | TRBJ2-1 | NA | TRBV7-2 | many
CASSLGSRLQETQYF | TGTGCCAGCAGCTTAGGAAGTCGGTTGCAAGAGACCCAGTACTTC | TRBJ2-5 | NA | TRBV7-9 | NA
CASRIYSNQPQHF | TGTGCCAGCAGAATCTATAGCAATCAGCCCCAGCATTTT | TRBJ1-5 | NA | TRBV2 | many
CASSHPTGVGANVLTF | TGTGCCAGCAGCCACCCGACAGGGGTTGGGGCCAACGTCCTGACTTTC | TRBJ2-6 | TRBD1 | TRBV4-2 | few
CASSPSGYYGYTF | TGTGCCAGTAGCCCCTCAGGGTACTATGGCTACACCTTC | TRBJ1-2 | NA | TRBV19 | NA
CASSLAATLYNSPLHF | TGTGCCAGCAGCTTAGCAGCCACTCTTTATAATTCACCCCTCCACTTT | TRBJ1-6 | NA | TRBV11-2 | many
CATSDGSTSYNEQFF | TGTGCCACCAGCGATGGGTCTACCTCCTACAATGAGCAGTTCTTC | TRBJ2-1 | NA | TRBV15 | NA
CAWSRGIRDGQFF | TGTGCCTGGAGCCGGGGAATTCGGGATGGGCAGTTCTTC | TRBJ2-1 | NA | TRBV30 | once
CASKIGGGNTEAFF | TGTGCCAGCAAGATCGGGGGAGGTAACACTGAAGCTTTCTTT | TRBJ1-1 | NA | TRBV6-1 | NA
CATSPPGGEQYF | TGTGCCACCAGCCCACCAGGCGGCGAGCAGTACTTC | TRBJ2-7 | NA | TRBV24-1 | many
CASSPDQGANVLTF | TGTGCCAGCTCCCCCGACCAAGGGGCCAACGTCCTGACTTTC | TRBJ2-6 | NA | TRBV18 | NA
CASSLAAGSTDTQYF | TGCGCCAGCAGCTTGGCGGCGGGAAGCACAGATACGCAGTATTTT | TRBJ2-3 | NA | TRBV5-1 | many
CASSVYPGLAGVDEQFF | TGTGCCAGCAGCGTGTATCCGGGACTAGCGGGAGTGGATGAGCAGTTCTTC | TRBJ2-1 | TRBD2 | TRBV9 | many
CASSSQGGAVTGELFF | TGTGCCAGCAGCTCCCAAGGTGGGGCAGTCACCGGGGAGCTGTTTTTT | TRBJ2-2 | NA | TRBV7-9 | NA
CASSDSANTGELFF | TGTGCCTCCTCGGACAGCGCGAACACCGGGGAGCTGTTTTTT | TRBJ2-2 | NA | TRBV10-3 | few
CASSERQGYQPQHF | TGTGCCAGCAGTGAGCGCCAGGGCTACCAGCCCCAGCATTTT | TRBJ1-5 | NA | TRBV2 | many
CASSLARAYEQYF | TGTGCCAGCAGCTTAGCTAGGGCCTACGAGCAGTACTTC | TRBJ2-7 | NA | TRBV5-1 | many
CASSQDRAGGTEAFF | TGCGCCAGCAGCCAAGATAGGGCAGGTGGAACTGAAGCTTTCTTT | TRBJ1-1 | NA | TRBV4-3 | few
CASGLGQGRPCEQYF | TGTGCTAGTGGTTTGGGACAGGGTAGACCCTGCGAGCAGTACTTC | TRBJ2-7 | TRBD1 | TRBV12-5 | NA
CASSPRETGASYEQYF | TGTGCCAGCTCACCACGGGAGACAGGGGCCTCCTACGAGCAGTACTTC | TRBJ2-7 | TRBD1 | TRBV18 | NA
CASSLAGSPQETQYF | TGTGCCAGCAGCTTAGCAGGGAGTCCCCAAGAGACCCAGTACTTC | TRBJ2-5 | NA | TRBV11-3 | few
CSALALGGYNEQFF | TGCAGTGCTTTAGCGTTAGGGGGCTACAATGAGCAGTTCTTC | TRBJ2-1 | NA | TRBV20-1 | few
CASSTYRLTNEKLFF | TGTGCCAGCAGTACGTACAGGTTGACTAATGAAAAACTGTTTTTT | TRBJ1-4 | NA | TRBV27 | many
CASSPPGNSGNTIYF | TGTGCCAGCAGCCCCCCGGGGAACTCTGGAAACACCATATATTTT | TRBJ1-3 | NA | TRBV7-9 | NA
CASSPGGAAEAFF | TGTGCCAGCTCACCAGGGGGCGCGGCTGAAGCTTTCTTT | TRBJ1-1 | NA | TRBV18 | many
CASSEGTGRGETQYF | TGTGCCAGCAGTGAAGGGACAGGGCGCGGAGAGACCCAGTACTTC | TRBJ2-5 | TRBD1 | TRBV2 | many
CASSPSYGDLSYEQYF | TGTGCCAGCAGTCCTTCTTACGGGGACCTATCCTACGAGCAGTACTTC | TRBJ2-7 | NA | TRBV27 | many
CASSPVVGQGAGYTF | TGTGCCAGCTCTCCTGTAGTGGGACAGGGGGCCGGCTACACCTTC | TRBJ1-2 | TRBD1 | TRBV4-2 | many
CASSTTVSYEQYF | TGTGCCAGTAGTACGACAGTCTCCTACGAGCAGTACTTC | TRBJ2-7 | NA | TRBV19 | NA
CASSLRGQGFGYTF | TGTGCCAGCAGTTTAAGGGGACAGGGTTTTGGCTACACCTTC | TRBJ1-2 | TRBD1 | TRBV27 | NA
CASSYGQGVGSTEAFF | TGTGCCAGCAGTTACGGGCAGGGGGTGGGAAGCACTGAAGCTTTCTTT | TRBJ1-1 | TRBD1 | TRBV6-6 | many
CASSASTGSNQPQHF | TGTGCCAGCTCAGCTTCGACAGGGAGCAATCAGCCCCAGCATTTT | TRBJ1-5 | TRBD1 | TRBV18 | many
CASGSTVNYGYTF | TGTGCTAGTGGTTCGACGGTTAACTATGGCTACACCTTC | TRBJ1-2 | NA | TRBV12-5 | few
CASSLHWAAHSNQPQHF | TGTGCCAGCAGCTTGCATTGGGCAGCCCATAGCAATCAGCCCCAGCATTTT | TRBJ1-5 | NA | TRBV5-7 | many
CASSFLGRPEEQYF | TGTGCCAGCAGCTTTTTAGGGCGCCCTGAAGAGCAGTACTTC | TRBJ2-7 | NA | TRBV7-2 | many
CASSLSSLLAKNIQYF | TGTGCCAGCAGTTTGAGTTCCCTGCTAGCCAAAAACATTCAGTACTTC | TRBJ2-4 | NA | TRBV28 | many
CASSLRTAYEQYF | TGTGCCAGCAGTTTACGTACAGCCTACGAGCAGTACTTC | TRBJ2-7 | NA | TRBV28 | many
CASGPRIDPYEQYF | TGTGCCAGCGGCCCCCGGATTGACCCCTACGAGCAGTACTTC | TRBJ2-7 | NA | TRBV7-6 | NA
CASGSTGQRNYGYTF | TGTGCCAGCGGATCTACTGGACAGAGGAACTATGGCTACACCTTC | TRBJ1-2 | NA | TRBV27 | NA
CASSSTLGTSGIYEQYF | TGTGCCAGCAGTTCCACCCTCGGGACTAGCGGAATCTACGAGCAGTACTTC | TRBJ2-7 | TRBD2 | TRBV27 | NA
CSARDGGLPLNEQFF | TGCAGTGCTAGAGATGGGGGACTCCCCTTGAATGAGCAGTTCTTC | TRBJ2-1 | NA | TRBV20-1 | many
CSVATSIREQYF | TGCAGCGTTGCCACGTCCATTAGGGAGCAGTACTTC | TRBJ2-7 | NA | TRBV29-1 | many
CASHEDRDNEQFF | TGTGCCAGCCACGAGGACAGAGACAATGAGCAGTTCTTC | TRBJ2-1 | NA | TRBV5-8 | many
CASSKEGGLAGNEKDTQYF | TGTGCCAGCAGCAAGGAGGGAGGACTAGCGGGCAATGAGAAAGATACGCAGTATTTT | TRBJ2-3 | TRBD2 | TRBV7-8 | NA
CASSQASGGYGYTF | TGCGCCAGCAGCCAAGCCTCGGGGGGATATGGCTACACCTTC | TRBJ1-2 | NA | TRBV4-1 | few
CASSRGQGASGNTIYF | TGTGCCAGCAGCCGGGGACAGGGAGCCTCTGGAAACACCATATATTTT | TRBJ1-3 | TRBD1 | TRBV3-1 | NA
CASKGLENYGYTF | TGTGCCAGCAAAGGACTGGAAAACTATGGCTACACCTTC | TRBJ1-2 | NA | TRBV2 | many
CASSVAPHPNTEAFF | TGTGCCAGCAGCGTAGCACCCCACCCGAACACTGAAGCTTTCTTT | TRBJ1-1 | NA | TRBV9 | many
CASSMTLVGEQYF | TGTGCCAGCAGCATGACCCTCGTGGGCGAGCAGTACTTC | TRBJ2-7 | NA | TRBV12-3/TRBV12-4 | many
CASSYGSPPQGHNEQFF | TGTGCCAGCAGTTATGGTTCCCCTCCTCAGGGCCACAATGAGCAGTTCTTC | TRBJ2-1 | NA | TRBV6-2/TRBV6-3 | few
CASSMMRSRYSNQPQHF | TGTGCCAGTAGTATGATGAGGAGCAGATATAGCAATCAGCCCCAGCATTTT | TRBJ1-5 | NA | TRBV19 | NA
CASSVDITGSGYTF | TGTGCCAGCAGCGTAGATATAACAGGGTCTGGCTACACCTTC | TRBJ1-2 | NA | TRBV9 | many
CASTLSGAGANVLTF | TGCGCCAGCACCTTGAGCGGGGCTGGGGCCAACGTCCTGACTTTC | TRBJ2-6 | TRBD2 | TRBV5-1 | NA
CAWSVGIEAFF | TGTGCCTGGAGTGTCGGGATTGAAGCTTTCTTT | TRBJ1-1 | NA | TRBV30 | many